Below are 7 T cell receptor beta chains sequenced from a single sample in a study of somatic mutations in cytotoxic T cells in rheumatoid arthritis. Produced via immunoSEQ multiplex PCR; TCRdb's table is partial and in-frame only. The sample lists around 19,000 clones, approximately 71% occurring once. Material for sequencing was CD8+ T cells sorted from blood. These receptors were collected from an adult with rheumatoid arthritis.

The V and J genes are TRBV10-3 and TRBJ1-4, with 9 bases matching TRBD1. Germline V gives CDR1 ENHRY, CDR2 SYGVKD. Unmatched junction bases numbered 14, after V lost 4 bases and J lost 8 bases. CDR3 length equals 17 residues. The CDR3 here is CAISAADRGGIEEKLFF. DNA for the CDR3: TGTGCCATCAGTGCCGCCGACAGGGGGGGAATAGAGGAAAAACTGTTTTTT.

In DNA form, the CDR3 reads TGTGCCTGGAGTATTCTAGGGCTGGACACCGGGGAGCTGTTTTTT. This encodes CAWSILGLDTGELFF. The chain is built from TRBV30 and TRBJ2-2; D remains unclear. The germline V and J ends were trimmed by 2 bases and 3 bases, with 13 bases remaining between them. CDR1 is GTSNPN, CDR2 SVGIG, per germline (reference sequence). There are 15 residues in the CDR3.

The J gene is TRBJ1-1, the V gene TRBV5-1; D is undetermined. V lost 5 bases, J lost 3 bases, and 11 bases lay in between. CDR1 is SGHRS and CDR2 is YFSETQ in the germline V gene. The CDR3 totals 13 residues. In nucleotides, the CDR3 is TGCGCCAGCAGGAGGGTCGGGGACACTGAAGCTTTCTTT. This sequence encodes CASRRVGDTEAFF.

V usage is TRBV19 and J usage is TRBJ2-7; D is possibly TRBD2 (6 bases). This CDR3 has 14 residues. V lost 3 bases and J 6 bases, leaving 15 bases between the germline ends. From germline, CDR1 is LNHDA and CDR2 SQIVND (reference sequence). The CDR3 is CASSIGGGISEQYF. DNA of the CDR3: TGTGCCAGTAGTATTGGTGGGGGGATATCCGAGCAGTACTTC.

Here the CDR3 DNA reads TGTGCCAGCAGCGTCTCACAGGGGGCTAATGAGCAGTTCTTC. It codes for CASSVSQGANEQFF. The chain joins TRBV9 to TRBJ2-1; 9 bases agree with TRBD1. The CDR3 totals 14 residues. Germline CDR1 is SGDLS and CDR2 is YYNGEE. V gave up 2 bases and J gave up 7 bases; unmatched junction bases: 4.

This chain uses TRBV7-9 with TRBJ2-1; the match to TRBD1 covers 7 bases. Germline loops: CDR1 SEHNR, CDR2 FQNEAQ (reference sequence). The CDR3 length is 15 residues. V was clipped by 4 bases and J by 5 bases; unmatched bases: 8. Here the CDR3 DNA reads TGTGCCAGCAGCTCGACAGGGTTCCTTGACAATGAGCAGTTCTTC. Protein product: CASSSTGFLDNEQFF.

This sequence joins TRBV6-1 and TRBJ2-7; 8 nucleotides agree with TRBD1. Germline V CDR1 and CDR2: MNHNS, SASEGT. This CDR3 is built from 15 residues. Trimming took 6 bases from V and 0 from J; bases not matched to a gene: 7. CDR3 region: CASSYGTGLSYEQYF. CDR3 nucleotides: TGTGCCAGCAGCTACGGGACAGGTCTCTCCTACGAGCAGTACTTC.